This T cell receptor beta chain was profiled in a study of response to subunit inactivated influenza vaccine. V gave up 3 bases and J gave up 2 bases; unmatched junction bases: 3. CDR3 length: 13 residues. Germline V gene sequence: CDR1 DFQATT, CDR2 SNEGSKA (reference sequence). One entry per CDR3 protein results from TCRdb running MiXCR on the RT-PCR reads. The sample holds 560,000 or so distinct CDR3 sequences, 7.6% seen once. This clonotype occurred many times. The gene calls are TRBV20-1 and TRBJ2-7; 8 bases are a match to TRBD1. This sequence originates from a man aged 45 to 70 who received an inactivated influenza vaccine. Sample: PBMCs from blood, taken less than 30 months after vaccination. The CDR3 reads CSASWTGTYEQYF. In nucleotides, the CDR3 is TGCAGTGCTAGTTGGACAGGGACCTACGAGCAGTACTTC.